These 32 T cell receptor beta chains originate from one sample sequenced in a study of vaccination and CD4 T cells after COVID-19. The antigens for these receptors are not known. Treatment meaning: approximately 9-day PBMC culture with coronavirus spike peptide pools or control peptides (ViraFEST assay). Sequence data for DNA of cultured CD4+ T cells were generated by the Oncomine TCR Beta short-read assay. TCRdb re-derived calls from the PCR reads in MiXCR, one entry per CDR3 protein. The sample has roughly 23,000 distinct CDR3 sequences; approximately 48% are singletons. Sequencing used CD4+ T cells from blood, cultured in vitro, obtained before SARS-CoV-2 vaccination. Receptor source: a human donor who received a COVID-19 vaccine.

This clonotype showed up just a few times. The chain couples TRBV20-1 to TRBJ1-1; D might be TRBD1 (6 bases). The germline CDR1 and CDR2 sequences are DFQATT and SNEGSKA (reference sequence). The CDR3 covers 12 residues. V was trimmed by 3 bases and J by 1 base, leaving 6 bases between them. The CDR3 is CSARGQNTEAFF. In nucleotides, the CDR3 is TGCAGTGCTAGGGGACAGAACACTGAAGCTTTCTTT.

The genes are TRBV27 and TRBJ2-2; 8 nucleotides line up with TRBD1. The germline V gene has CDR1 MNHEY and CDR2 SMNVEV (reference sequence). Trimming took 5 bases from V and 5 from J; bases not matched to a gene: 7. This CDR3 comprises 15 residues. CDR3 sequence: CASSLRQGRTGELFF. The CDR3 DNA reads as TGTGCCAGCAGTCTCCGACAGGGGAGAACCGGGGAGCTGTTTTTT.

The V and J genes are TRBV5-4 and TRBJ1-6, with D unresolved. Trimming took 2 bases from V and 8 from J, leaving 8 bases between them. Germline V gives CDR1 SGHNT, CDR2 YYREEE (reference sequence). The CDR3 length is 13 residues. CDR3 nucleotide sequence: TGTGCCAGCAGCTTTACTGGAGATTCACCCCTCCACTTT. This gives the protein CASSFTGDSPLHF.

This clonotype was observed a few times. This chain connects TRBV2 to TRBJ1-5, with D uncertain. Germline assignment: CDR1 SNHLY and CDR2 FYNNEI. This CDR3 is 13 amino acids long. Trimming took off 5 bases at V and 4 bases at J, with 9 bases between the two ends. CDR3 DNA sequence: TGTGCCAGCAGTCGGGATCAGAATCAGCCCCAGCATTTT. This encodes CASSRDQNQPQHF.

This clonotype occurred a few times. The chain recombines TRBV20-1 with TRBJ1-2, with TRBD1 as a possible D gene (5 bases). V dropped 6 bases and J dropped 2 bases, with 16 bases sitting between them. The CDR3 runs to 14 residues. Germline CDR1 and CDR2: DFQATT and SNEGSKA (reference sequence). CDR3 in amino acids: CSAGRSGTNYGYTF. CDR3 DNA: TGCAGTGCCGGGCGGTCAGGGACCAACTATGGCTACACCTTC.

This clonotype was observed a handful of times. The genes are TRBV7-6 and TRBJ2-2, with D maybe TRBD2 (5 bases). Germline CDR1 reads SGHVS; CDR2 reads FNYEAQ. Between the trimmed V and J ends, which lost 3 bases and 6 bases, there was a span of 17 bases. This CDR3 is 16 amino acids long. The CDR3: CASSFLPAGVPGELFF. DNA for the CDR3: TGTGCCAGCAGCTTCCTTCCAGCCGGGGTACCCGGGGAGCTGTTTTTT.

The chain has TRBV6-5 and TRBJ2-5; TRBD2 matches at 7 bases. Trimming at V came to 0 bases and at J to 5 bases, leaving 6 bases not matched to a gene. This CDR3 contains 15 residues. Germline CDR1 MNHEY, CDR2 SVGAGI. Here the CDR3 reads CASSYSGRGMETQYF. The DNA of the CDR3 is TGTGCCAGCAGTTACTCGGGGCGGGGGATGGAGACCCAGTACTTC.

This chain connects TRBV6-2 or TRBV6-3 to TRBJ1-5; TRBD1 is a possible D gene (5 bases). V dropped 6 bases and J dropped 9 bases, with 21 bases sitting between them. Per germline, CDR1 MNHEY and CDR2 SVGEGT. The CDR3 consists of 15 residues. CDR3: CASSLGEGTIRPQHF. The CDR3 DNA reads TGTGCCAGCAGCTTAGGAGAAGGGACGATCCGGCCCCAGCATTTT.

There are a few counts of this clonotype. CDR3 nucleotide sequence: TGCAGTGCTAGTAATCAGGGGAGAGACACTGAAGCTTTCTTT. This codes for CSASNQGRDTEAFF. The chain has TRBV20-1 and TRBJ1-1, with a possible D match to TRBD1 (6 bases). CDR3 size: 14 residues. V was shortened by 3 bases and J by 3 bases, with 14 bases between the two germline ends. The germline V gene encodes CDR1 DFQATT and CDR2 SNEGSKA (reference sequence).

This rearrangement joins TRBV7-9 to TRBJ2-5, with TRBD2 as a possible D gene (6 bases). The V end lost 5 bases, the J end lost 3 bases, and 19 bases lay between the germline ends. The CDR3 loop spans 16 amino acids. Germline V gives CDR1 SEHNR, CDR2 FQNEAQ (reference sequence). Here the CDR3 DNA reads TGTGCCAGCAGCCACATAGGGAGGCAGGCTGAAGAGACCCAGTACTTC. Translated, it gives CASSHIGRQAEETQYF.

This clonotype was counted between two and nine times. V gene TRBV20-1 combines with J gene TRBJ1-5, with a weak D call TRBD1 (5 bases). The V and J ends lost 4 bases and 5 bases respectively, with 15 bases between them. Germline V gives CDR1 DFQATT, CDR2 SNEGSKA (reference sequence). This CDR3 is 14 amino acids long. As DNA, the CDR3 is TGCAGTGCTACAGGGTTTTTGTGGGATCAGCCCCAGCATTTT. Its protein product is CSATGFLWDQPQHF.

The chain has TRBV24-1 and TRBJ1-2; D call uncertain. CDR3 length: 14 residues. V was clipped by 5 bases and J by 4 bases, with 13 bases between them. Germline V gene lookup returns CDR1 KGHDR and CDR2 SFDVKD. DNA of the CDR3: TGTGCCACCAGTGGGAAACAAACCTTCTATGGCTACACCTTC. This gives the protein CATSGKQTFYGYTF.

V gene TRBV12-3 or TRBV12-4 combines with J gene TRBJ2-5, with D hard to call. V was clipped by 7 bases and J by 2 bases, with 11 bases between them. The CDR3 contains 13 residues. The CDR3 sequence is CASTRTVQETQYF. CDR3 sequence (DNA): TGTGCCAGCACTCGGACGGTACAAGAGACCCAGTACTTC.

The chain carries TRBV4-2 and TRBJ2-7, with D hard to call. CDR1 is LGHNA, CDR2 YNFKEQ, per germline. Deletions cut 0 bases from V and 2 bases from J, with 8 bases between. The CDR3 spans 14 residues. The CDR3 DNA sequence: TGTGCCAGCAGCCAAGATGTCTGGACCTACGAGCAGTACTTC. This translates into CASSQDVWTYEQYF.

The rearrangement links TRBV11-2 to TRBJ1-2; D remains ambiguous. Germline V gene data show CDR1 as SGHAT and CDR2 as FQNNGV. The CDR3 is 13 residues long. V was shortened by 6 bases and J by 2 bases, with 10 bases between the two germline ends. CDR3 residues: CASRRSRNYGYTF. The CDR3 DNA follows: TGTGCCAGCAGGAGGTCTAGGAACTATGGCTACACCTTC.

This clonotype has more than one count but fewer than ten. The rearrangement joins TRBV6-1 to TRBJ1-1, with TRBD1 matching over 7 bases. Germline CDR1 is MNHNS and CDR2 is SASEGT. The CDR3 extends over 13 amino acids. V shed 8 bases, J shed 0 bases, and the junction held 3 bases outside the gene matches. The CDR3 is CASRGQMNTEAFF. CDR3 coding DNA: TGTGCCAGCCGGGGACAGATGAACACTGAAGCTTTCTTT.

The gene calls are TRBV19 and TRBJ1-1; TRBD1 matches at 8 bases. From germline, CDR1 is LNHDA and CDR2 SQIVND (reference sequence). V lost 7 bases, J lost 3 bases, and 4 bases stayed unmatched. CDR3 length: 13 residues. CDR3 amino acids: CASTDRGYTEAFF. The DNA of the CDR3 is TGTGCCAGTACAGACAGGGGCTACACTGAAGCTTTCTTT. Drawing the rest from reference TRBV19 and TRBJ1-1, the complete variable domain is DGGITQSPKYLFRKEGQNVTLSCEQNLNHDAMYWYRQDPGQGLRLIYYSQIVNDFQKGDIAEGYSVSREKKESFPLTVTSAQKNPTAFYLCASTDRGYTEAFFGQGTRLTVV.

This clonotype was found a few times. The CDR3 spells CASSRTGDTEAFF. In DNA form, the CDR3 reads TGTGCCAGCAGTCGGACAGGGGACACTGAAGCTTTCTTT. The gene calls are TRBV25-1 and TRBJ1-1, with 9 bases that match TRBD1. Germline V CDR1 and CDR2: MGHDK, SYGVNS. With 5 bases clipped from V and 3 bases from J, the junction kept 1 base outside the gene matches. This CDR3 is 13 amino acids long. The full variable domain, completed using reference TRBV25-1 and TRBJ1-1, is EADIYQTPRYLVIGTGKKITLECSQTMGHDKMYWYQQDPGMELHLIHYSYGVNSTEKGDLSSESTVSRIRTEHFPLTLESARPSHTSQYLCASSRTGDTEAFFGQGTRLTVV.

This chain links TRBV30 with TRBJ1-2, with a weak D call TRBD1 (5 bases). The CDR3 has 14 amino acids. V dropped 7 bases and J dropped 3 bases, with 18 bases sitting between them. Germline V lookup: CDR1 GTSNPN, CDR2 SVGIG (reference sequence). The CDR3 spells CAYKTDQGHYGYTF. The CDR3 bases are TGTGCCTACAAAACCGACCAGGGACACTATGGCTACACCTTC.

This chain connects TRBV30 to TRBJ2-3; D unclear. Germline CDR1 reads GTSNPN; CDR2 reads SVGIG (reference sequence). V lost 8 bases, J lost 0 bases, and 6 bases lay in between. The CDR3 consists of 11 residues. The CDR3 here is CAGSSTDTQYF. As DNA, the CDR3 is TGTGCCGGCTCTAGCACAGATACGCAGTATTTT.

The chain uses TRBV7-9 and TRBJ1-5, with D possibly matching TRBD1 (6 bases). The ends were cut back, 6 bases at V and 2 bases at J, with 17 bases in the middle. Germline V gene sequence: CDR1 SEHNR, CDR2 FQNEAQ (reference sequence). This CDR3 spans 16 amino acids. In DNA form, the CDR3 reads TGTGCCAGCAGTCACGCCGGGCGGGGGCGCAATCAGCCCCAGCATTTT. The encoded protein is CASSHAGRGRNQPQHF.

The chain recombines TRBV2 with TRBJ1-2, with 11 bases identical to TRBD1. V was pared by 9 bases and J by 7 bases, with 7 bases of the junction left unmatched. This CDR3 comprises 13 residues. Germline V lookup: CDR1 SNHLY, CDR2 FYNNEI. The CDR3, as DNA: TGTGCCAGAAGGGACAGGGGGGTTGTTGGCTACACCTTC. Protein sequence: CARRDRGVVGYTF.

This sequence joins TRBV5-1 and TRBJ2-7; D is undetermined. V was clipped by 0 bases and J by 3 bases, with 19 bases between them. This CDR3 region has 17 residues. Per the germline V gene, CDR1 is SGHRS and CDR2 is YFSETQ. The CDR3 spells CASSLDLRTEINYEQYF. The CDR3 nucleotides read TGCGCCAGCAGCTTGGATTTGCGGACGGAGATTAACTACGAGCAGTACTTC. Using reference TRBV5-1 and TRBJ2-7 for the parts outside the CDR3, the full variable domain is KAGVTQTPRYLIKTRGQQVTLSCSPISGHRSVSWYQQTPGQGLQFLFEYFSETQRNKGNFPGRFSGRQFSNSRSEMNVSTLELGDSALYLCASSLDLRTEINYEQYFGPGTRLTVT.

As DNA, the CDR3 is TGTGCCAGCAGCCAAGATCATCAGGGGGGAAGGACTGAAGCTTTCTTT. It yields the protein CASSQDHQGGRTEAFF. V and J are TRBV4-2 and TRBJ1-1; TRBD1 aligns across 7 bases. V dropped 0 bases and J dropped 5; count of bases not matched to a gene: 9. This CDR3 is 16 amino acids long. CDR1 is LGHNA and CDR2 is YNFKEQ in the germline V gene.

V gene TRBV10-3 combines with J gene TRBJ2-7; TRBD2 matches 9 bases. The junction had 5 bases not matched to a gene; V was cut back by 3 bases and J by 2 bases. This CDR3 has 15 residues. Germline V gene data show CDR1 as ENHRY and CDR2 as SYGVKD. The CDR3 region has the DNA TGTGCCATCAGTGAAGTCCAGCGGGGGGCCTACGAGCAGTACTTC. It yields the protein CAISEVQRGAYEQYF.

To note about this clonotype: The DNA is omitted, as the CDR3 cannot be located on it reliably, and the CDR3 follows TCRdb's listing. This chain joins TRBV6-4 and TRBJ1-2; the D call in the table, TRBD1, was not verified against the DNA. CDR1 is MRHNA and CDR2 is SNTAGT in the germline V gene. 13 amino acids form the CDR3, both terminal residues included. The CDR3 protein is CASAFGQGAFLTF.

This chain links TRBV23-1 with TRBJ2-6; D call uncertain. TRBV23-1 is reported as an ORF; its role is uncertain. This CDR3 contains 14 residues. The V gene lost 0 bases and the J gene lost 4 bases, with 4 bases spanning the gap. The CDR3 coding sequence is TGCGCCAGCAGTCAATCGACCGGGGCCAACGTCCTGACTTTC. Translated: CASSQSTGANVLTF.

This chain joins TRBV28 and TRBJ2-7; the match to TRBD2 covers 11 bases. The germline V gene has CDR1 MDHEN and CDR2 SYDVKM. This CDR3 has 15 amino acids. With V trimmed by 5 bases and J by 1 base, 4 bases remained unmatched. Here the CDR3 DNA reads TGTGCCAGCAGTCCCGGGACTAGCGGATCCTACGAGCAGTACGTC. This sequence encodes CASSPGTSGSYEQYV.

V is TRBV12-3 or TRBV12-4 and J is TRBJ2-5, with D unresolved. The CDR3 runs 15 residues. V was cut by 2 bases and J by 5 bases, with 15 bases left in between. In DNA, the CDR3 is TGTGCCAGCAGTTTAATGGTTGGCCGAAGGGAGACCCAGTACTTC. Its translation is CASSLMVGRRETQYF.

The CDR3 region is CAWSPGANYGYTF. CDR3 in DNA: TGTGCCTGGAGTCCCGGGGCTAACTATGGCTACACCTTC. The chain links TRBV30 to TRBJ1-2; no firm D call. Between the trimmed V and J ends, which lost 2 bases and 0 bases, there was a span of 7 bases. The CDR3 length is 13 residues. Germline loops: CDR1 GTSNPN, CDR2 SVGIG (reference sequence).

This clonotype was counted a few times. The V gene is TRBV6-5, the J gene TRBJ1-5, with D possibly TRBD1 on 5 matching bases. In germline, CDR1 is MNHEY, CDR2 SVGAGI. V lost 2 bases to trimming and J lost 3 bases, with 20 bases between them. The CDR3 sequence is 18 residues long. The CDR3 protein is CASSYKWQTEVSNQPQHF. The CDR3 region has the DNA TGTGCCAGCAGTTACAAGTGGCAGACAGAGGTATCCAATCAGCCCCAGCATTTT.

The genes are TRBV5-4 and TRBJ2-3; no clear D. V dropped 4 bases and J dropped 0 bases, with 9 bases sitting between them. The CDR3 length is 14 residues. Germline CDR1 reads SGHNT; CDR2 reads YYREEE (reference sequence). CDR3 bases: TGTGCCAGCAGCCCACTTTCCAGCACAGATACGCAGTATTTT. It is translated as CASSPLSSTDTQYF.